This TCR beta chain emerged from a study of T cells in Graves' hyperthyroidism and ophthalmopathy. General study results and limits: In the blood, most expanded thyroid clonotypes above 0.001 appeared as well.

There were TCR beta CDR3 regions amplified from RNA transcripts. The HTBI set primed first-round TCR CDR3 RT-PCR. TCRdb reanalysed the multiplex PCR reads using MiXCR and keeps one entry per CDR3 protein. Of about 740,000 distinct CDR3 sequences in the sample, 12% to 15% were seen once. This clonotype occurred many times. No antigen is known for it. Thyroid ultrasound and orbital computed tomography, with clinical symptoms and serum thyroxine and TRAb, informed diagnoses. Trimming removed 4 bases from V and 0 bases from J; junction bases left unmatched: 6. Germline V gene lookup returns CDR1 SGHAT and CDR2 FQNNGV. CDR3 size: 16 residues.

This receptor was taken from a woman aged 18-29 years with Graves' hyperthyroidism. The sample was blood. J is TRBJ1-1 and V is TRBV11-2; 9 nucleotides agree with TRBD1. The DNA for the CDR3 is TGTGCCAGCAGCTCCTCCCGGACAGGGGTGAACACTGAAGCTTTCTTT. Translating it yields CASSSSRTGVNTEAFF. Drawing the rest from reference TRBV11-2 and TRBJ1-1, the complete variable domain is EAGVAQSPRYKIIEKRQSVAFWCNPISGHATLYWYQQILGQGPKLLIQFQNNGVVDDSQLPKDRFSAERLKGVDSTLKIQPAKLEDSAVYLCASSSSRTGVNTEAFFGQGTRLTVV.